The 17 T cell receptor beta chains presented below share a single source sample, sequenced in a study of T cell changes during pregnancy in multiple sclerosis. TCRdb keeps only in-frame clones here, not all; method: immunoSEQ multiplex PCR. The repertoire holds 65,000 to 85,000 clones, with roughly nine tenths as singletons. The sample consisted of peripheral blood, taken after pregnancy. Receptor source: a female donor with multiple sclerosis, enrolled in a pregnancy study.

The chain combines TRBV30 with TRBJ2-7; tentatively, D is TRBD2 (6 bases). Trimming cost V 5 bases and J 2 bases, with 13 bases left between them. The length of the CDR3 is 13 residues. Looked up from germline, CDR1 is GTSNPN and CDR2 is SVGIG (reference sequence). This CDR3 is CAWGRDGAYEQYF. For the CDR3, the DNA is TGTGCCTGGGGGCGGGACGGAGCCTACGAGCAGTACTTC.

The chain employs TRBV18 and TRBJ2-1, with 7 bases aligning to TRBD1. J lost 4 bases, V lost 2 bases, and 8 bases had no gene match. The CDR3 is 16 residues long. Germline V gene sequence: CDR1 KGHSH, CDR2 LQKENI. In DNA form, the CDR3 reads TGTGCCAGCTCACCATTCGAGGGGGCAAGTTACAATGAGCAGTTCTTC. It specifies CASSPFEGASYNEQFF. Together with reference TRBV18 and TRBJ2-1, the CDR3 gives the full variable domain: NAGVMQNPRHLVRRRGQEARLRCSPMKGHSHVYWYRQLPEEGLKFMVYLQKENIIDESGMPKERFSAEFPKEGPSILRIQQVVRGDSAAYFCASSPFEGASYNEQFFGPGTRLTVL.

The chain recombines TRBV30 with TRBJ2-2; the match to TRBD2 covers 10 bases. This CDR3 comprises 17 residues. J lost 5 bases, V lost 0 bases, and 9 bases had no gene match. From germline, CDR1 is GTSNPN and CDR2 SVGIG (reference sequence). This chain's CDR3 is CAWSVPSGSTWTGELFF. The CDR3 region has the DNA TGTGCCTGGAGTGTCCCTAGCGGGAGTACCTGGACCGGGGAGCTGTTTTTT.

The chain uses TRBV5-4 and TRBJ2-7; no clear D. Germline V CDR1 and CDR2: SGHNT, YYREEE (reference sequence). This CDR3 contains 16 residues. The germline V and J ends were trimmed by 0 bases and 1 base, with 14 bases remaining between them. CDR3 loop: CASSLESRSGSYEQYF. CDR3 nucleotides: TGTGCCAGCAGCTTGGAGTCTCGATCCGGTTCCTACGAGCAGTACTTC. Full variable domain (outside the CDR3, taken from reference TRBV5-4 and TRBJ2-7): ETGVTQSPTHLIKTRGQQVTLRCSSQSGHNTVSWYQQALGQGPQFIFQYYREEENGRGNFPPRFSGLQFPNYSSELNVNALELDDSALYLCASSLESRSGSYEQYFGPGTRLTVT.

The V gene is TRBV5-4, the J gene TRBJ2-3, with TRBD2 identical over 7 bases. The CDR3 is 15 residues long. V was pared by 4 bases and J by 0 bases, with 5 bases of the junction left unmatched. From germline, CDR1 is SGHNT and CDR2 YYREEE (reference sequence). The CDR3 is CASSPLRESTDTQYF. As DNA, the CDR3 is TGTGCCAGCAGCCCCCTGCGGGAGAGCACAGATACGCAGTATTTT.

The V gene is TRBV29-1, the J gene TRBJ2-1, with 9 bases aligning to TRBD2. From germline, CDR1 is SQVTM and CDR2 ANQGSEA. The CDR3 consists of 13 residues. With 5 bases clipped from V and 5 bases from J, the junction kept 4 bases outside the gene matches. For the CDR3, the DNA is TGCAGCGTTAGGTCTAGCGGGGACAATGAGCAGTTCTTC. Translating gives CSVRSSGDNEQFF.

The chain employs TRBV2 and TRBJ2-7; 7 bases map to TRBD2. This CDR3 has 15 amino acids. V lost 3 bases and J lost 4; bases outside the gene matches: 9. The V gene's germline CDR1 is SNHLY and CDR2 FYNNEI. The DNA for the CDR3 is TGTGCCAGCAGTGAGAATCCGCGGGAGCTATACGAGCAGTACTTC. Its protein product is CASSENPRELYEQYF.

This chain joins TRBV7-2 and TRBJ2-7; 7 bases match TRBD2. The germline V gene encodes CDR1 SGHTA and CDR2 FQGNSA. V lost 1 base to trimming and J lost 3 bases; unmatched junction nucleotides: 3. The length of the CDR3 is 14 residues. This CDR3 is CASSLVPGGYEQYF. The CDR3 region has the DNA TGTGCCAGCAGCTTAGTGCCGGGGGGCTACGAGCAGTACTTC.

The rearrangement uses TRBV5-1 and TRBJ1-2, with D hard to call. The germline V gene encodes CDR1 SGHRS and CDR2 YFSETQ. The CDR3 is made up of 15 amino acids. V was trimmed by 0 bases and J by 3 bases, leaving 12 bases between them. The CDR3 region has the DNA TGCGCCAGCAGCTTGGCCGGGAGCATGGACTATGGCTACACCTTC. This translates into CASSLAGSMDYGYTF.

This chain joins TRBV2 and TRBJ2-7, with 8 nucleotides matching TRBD1. The trim removed 4 bases at V and 2 bases at J, leaving 7 bases unmatched. This CDR3 spans 15 amino acids. CDR1 is SNHLY and CDR2 is FYNNEI in the germline V gene. CDR3 amino acids: CASSVDQGAPYEQYF. CDR3 DNA: TGTGCCAGCAGTGTGGATCAGGGGGCGCCCTACGAGCAGTACTTC.

The chain couples TRBV14 to TRBJ2-3; 12 bases align to TRBD2. Trimming cost V 4 bases and J 7 bases; bases outside gene matches: 9. Germline CDR1 reads SGHDN; CDR2 reads FVKESK. This CDR3 contains 16 residues. CDR3 coding DNA: TGTGCCAGCAGCCCGCGACTAGCGGGGGCGGGGAATACGCAGTATTTT. Its protein product is CASSPRLAGAGNTQYF.

This clone appeared once. The chain couples TRBV11-2 to TRBJ2-3; TRBD2 aligns across 7 bases. CDR3 length: 14 amino acids. V trimming: 5 bases; J trimming: 8 bases; junction bases outside the gene matches: 10. CDR1 and CDR2 from the germline V gene are SGHAT and FQNNGV. Here the CDR3 reads CASSPTRAGVTQYF. DNA for the CDR3: TGTGCCAGCAGCCCGACCAGGGCGGGGGTTACGCAGTATTTT.

The V gene is TRBV28, the J gene TRBJ1-1, with 8 bases matching TRBD1. The CDR3 totals 14 residues. Germline loops: CDR1 MDHEN, CDR2 SYDVKM. With 6 bases clipped from V and 1 base from J, the junction kept 4 bases outside the gene matches. CDR3 coding DNA: TGTGCCAGCAGGACACAGGGGGGGAACACTGAAGCTTTCTTT. This translates into CASRTQGGNTEAFF.

This chain uses TRBV7-9 with TRBJ1-4, with 8 bases matching TRBD1. This CDR3 is 15 amino acids long. V shed 5 bases and J 8 bases; nucleotides not matched to a gene: 10. The germline gives CDR1 SEHNR, CDR2 FQNEAQ (reference sequence). CDR3 region: CASSTWTGKGEKLFF. DNA for the CDR3: TGTGCCAGCAGCACCTGGACAGGGAAGGGGGAAAAACTGTTTTTT.

The chain uses TRBV14 and TRBJ2-3; 12 nucleotides agree with TRBD2. J gave up 4 bases and V 4 bases, and 6 bases lay outside the gene matches. The CDR3 length is 16 residues. The germline V gene has CDR1 SGHDN and CDR2 FVKESK. The CDR3 spells CASSLQTSGRSDTQYF. The CDR3 nucleotides are TGTGCCAGCAGCCTTCAGACTAGCGGGAGATCAGATACGCAGTATTTT.

V and J are TRBV4-3 and TRBJ1-2, with D possibly being TRBD1 (5 bases). V was clipped by 4 bases and J by 6 bases, with 12 bases between them. Germline values: CDR1 LGHNA, CDR2 YSLEER. The CDR3 runs 13 residues. The CDR3 sequence is CASSPSREDGYTF. The CDR3 DNA reads TGCGCCAGCAGCCCCTCCAGGGAGGATGGCTACACCTTC.

The gene calls are TRBV7-2 and TRBJ2-3, with D maybe TRBD2 (6 bases). Trimming cost V 5 bases and J 0 bases, with 12 bases left between them. CDR3 length: 15 residues. CDR1 and CDR2 from the germline V gene are SGHTA and FQGNSA. The CDR3 sequence is CASSPSLASTDTQYF. As DNA, the CDR3 is TGTGCCAGCAGCCCCTCCCTAGCGAGCACAGATACGCAGTATTTT.